This T cell receptor beta chain is drawn from a study of blood T cells in healthy people across ages. The CDR3 extends over 14 amino acids. Germline CDR1 KGHSH, CDR2 LQKENI. Trimming shortened V by 0 bases and J by 4 bases, and 8 bases separated the two germline ends. Combining a sample-barcoded 5' primer with a J-beta primer mix, a second PCR ran for about 6 to 11 cycles. Individual samples furnished no less than 2.5 million CDR3-containing paired-end reads apiece. TCRdb re-derived calls from the 5' RACE reads in MiXCR, one entry per CDR3 protein. This sample carries over 600,000 distinct CDR3 sequences, approximately 40% of them seen once, and the ten largest clones take approximately 29%. Researchers collected 9.5 to 10 milliliters of peripheral blood from every single donor. The amount of total RNA extracted per sample was at least 5 micrograms.

Sequenced input: blood. This chain connects TRBV18 to TRBJ2-3; D tentatively reads TRBD1 or TRBD2 (5 bases each). This TCR derives from a man older than 75 in good health. The CDR3 here is CASSPPGTPDTQYF. The CDR3 DNA sequence: TGTGCCAGCTCACCACCTGGGACGCCAGATACGCAGTATTTT.